The clone carrying this TCR beta chain showed up many times. Its antigen remains unknown. Molecular barcoded adaptors covering alpha/delta and beta/gamma chains were used on roughly 370 ng RNA. TCRdb fed the reads into MiXCR, producing one record per CDR3 protein. The table has over 90,000 distinct CDR3 sequences, about a fifth seen once. This sample is part of a study of read filtering for tumor transcriptome and immune sequencing. Study information: DNase treatment preceded whole-transcriptome library preparation.

Whole-study findings and limits: The sorted CD138-negative fraction was a mixed bone marrow immune population, not purified T cells.

Germline CDR1 SGHRS, CDR2 YFSETQ. The CDR3 extends over 14 amino acids. V was clipped by 0 bases and J by 5 bases, with 10 bases between them. The TCR sequence derives from a donor over 35 with multiple myeloma. The sequencing input was a population of CD138-negative cells sorted from bone marrow. V usage is TRBV5-1 and J usage is TRBJ2-3; either TRBD1 or TRBD2 may fit D (6 bases each). The CDR3 nucleotides read TGCGCCAGCAGCTTGGCGGGGGCGAGAGATACGCAGTATTTT. It encodes CASSLAGARDTQYF. The full variable domain, with the rest looked up from reference TRBV5-1 and TRBJ2-3, is KAGVTQTPRYLIKTRGQQVTLSCSPISGHRSVSWYQQTPGQGLQFLFEYFSETQRNKGNFPGRFSGRQFSNSRSEMNVSTLELGDSALYLCASSLAGARDTQYFGPGTRLTVL.